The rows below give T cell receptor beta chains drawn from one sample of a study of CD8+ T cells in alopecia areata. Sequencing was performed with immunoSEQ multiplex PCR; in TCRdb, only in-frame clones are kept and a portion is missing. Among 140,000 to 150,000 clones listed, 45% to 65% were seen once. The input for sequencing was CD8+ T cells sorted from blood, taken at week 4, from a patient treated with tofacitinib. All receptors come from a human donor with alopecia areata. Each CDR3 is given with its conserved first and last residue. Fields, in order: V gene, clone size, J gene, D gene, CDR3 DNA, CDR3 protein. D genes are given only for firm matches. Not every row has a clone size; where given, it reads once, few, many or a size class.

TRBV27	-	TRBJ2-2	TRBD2	TGTGCCAGCAGTAACCGGGGGGCGAACACCGGGGAGCTGTTTTTT	CASSNRGANTGELFF
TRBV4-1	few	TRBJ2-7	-	TGCGCCAGCAGCCAAGCGGGGGGCGGGGAGCAGTACTTC	CASSQAGGGEQYF
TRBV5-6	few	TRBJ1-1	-	TGTGCCAGCAGCCCGGGCCGGCTTGAAGCTTTCTTT	CASSPGRLEAFF
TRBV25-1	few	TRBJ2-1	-	TGTGCCAGCAGGGACCCGGGCCCTTCTCATGAGCAGTTCTTC	CASRDPGPSHEQFF
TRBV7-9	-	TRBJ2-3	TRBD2	TGTGCCAGCAGCCAAAGACTAGCGGGGCTCACAGATACGCAGTATTTT	CASSQRLAGLTDTQYF
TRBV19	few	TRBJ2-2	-	TGTGCCAGTAGTCTGGAACAGGGACCCGGGGAGCTGTTTTTT	CASSLEQGPGELFF
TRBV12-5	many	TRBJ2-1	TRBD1	TGTGCTAGTGCCAGACCTAAGGGGGCTCCAGGGGATGAGCAGTTCTTC	CASARPKGAPGDEQFF
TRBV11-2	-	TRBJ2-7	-	TGTGCCAGCAGCTTAAAGGGCTACGAGCAGTACTTC	CASSLKGYEQYF
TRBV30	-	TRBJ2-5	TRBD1	TGTGCCTGGGGTCGGGCAGGGGGTATCCAAGAGACCCAGTACTTC	CAWGRAGGIQETQYF
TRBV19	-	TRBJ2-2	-	TGTGCCAGTAGTATGGCAACCGGGGAGCTGTTTTTT	CASSMATGELFF
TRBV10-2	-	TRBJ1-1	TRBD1	TGCGCCAGCAGTGAGATTAACAGGGGCACTGAAGCTTTCTTT	CASSEINRGTEAFF
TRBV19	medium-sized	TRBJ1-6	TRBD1	TGTGCCAGCCTAGAGGGGGCCGCTTCACCCCTCCACTTT	CASLEGAASPLHF
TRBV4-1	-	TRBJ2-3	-	TGCGCCAGCAGCCAACCTAGCGGAGGGGGCAATACGCAGTATTTT	CASSQPSGGGNTQYF
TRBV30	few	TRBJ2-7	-	TGTGCCTGGGACCCCGGCCACCACTACGAGCAGTACTTC	CAWDPGHHYEQYF
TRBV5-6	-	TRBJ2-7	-	TGTGCCAGCACCATACAGGGCTACGAGCAGTACTTC	CASTIQGYEQYF
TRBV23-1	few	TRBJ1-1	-	TGCGCCAGCGGATGTGGGGGAGTAGGCACTGAAGCTTTCTTT	CASGCGGVGTEAFF
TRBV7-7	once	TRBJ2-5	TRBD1	TGTGCTAGCAGTTCGGACAGGGAGGAGACCCAGTACTTC	CASSSDREETQYF
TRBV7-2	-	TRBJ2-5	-	TGTGCCAGCAGCCCAGAACCGGGACTCAGAGACCAAGAGACCCAGTACTTC	CASSPEPGLRDQETQYF
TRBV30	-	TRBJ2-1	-	TGTGCCTGGGAGGTAGGGAACAATGAGCAGTTCTTC	CAWEVGNNEQFF
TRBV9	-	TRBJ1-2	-	TGTGCCAGCAGCGGTGAGACCGGCGGTCTCTATGGCTACACCTTC	CASSGETGGLYGYTF
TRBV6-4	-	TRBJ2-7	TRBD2	TGTGCCAGCAGTTACGGGGCTAGCGGGAGTTACGAGCAGTACTTC	CASSYGASGSYEQYF
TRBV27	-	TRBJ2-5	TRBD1	TGTGCCAGCAGTTCCAGGGGGTTAGGGGAGACCCAGTACTTC	CASSSRGLGETQYF
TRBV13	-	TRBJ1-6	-	TGTGCCAGCAGCTCAGCTTCTACACCCCTCCACTTT	CASSSASTPLHF
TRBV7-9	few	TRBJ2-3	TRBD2	TGTGCCAGCAGCATCGCGCCAGCGGGGCTAAGCACAGATACGCAGTATTTT	CASSIAPAGLSTDTQYF
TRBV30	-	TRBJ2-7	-	TGTGCCTGGAGTGGAGGGGGCGAGCAGTACTTC	CAWSGGGEQYF
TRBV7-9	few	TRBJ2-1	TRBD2	TGTGCCAGCAGCTTTCAAGGGATAGCGGGGCGATACAATGAGCAGTTCTTC	CASSFQGIAGRYNEQFF
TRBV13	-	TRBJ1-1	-	TGTGCCAGCAGCTTAGGTGCGGGCATGAACACTGAAGCTTTCTTT	CASSLGAGMNTEAFF
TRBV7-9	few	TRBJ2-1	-	TGTGCCCCCTCCCCCCCACTCCCGAAGAACAATGAGCAGTTCTTC	CAPSPPLPKNNEQFF
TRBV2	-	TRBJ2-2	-	TGTGCCAGCAAAGGCGGGAACGCCGGGGAGCTGTTTTTT	CASKGGNAGELFF
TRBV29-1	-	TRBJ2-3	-	TGCAGCGTTGAAGAACAGGGCTGGGGCACAGATACGCAGTATTTT	CSVEEQGWGTDTQYF
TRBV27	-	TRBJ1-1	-	TGTGCCAGCAGTTCACGGGACTACACTGAAGCTTTCTTT	CASSSRDYTEAFF
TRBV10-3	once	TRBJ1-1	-	TGTGCCATCAGTCCCGTGAACACTGAAGCTTTCTTT	CAISPVNTEAFF
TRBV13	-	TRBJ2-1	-	TGTGCCAGCAGCTTAGTTCACAATGAGCAGTTCTTC	CASSLVHNEQFF
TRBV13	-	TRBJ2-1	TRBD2	TGTGCCAGCAGCTTAAGCAGCGGGGGTAATGAGCAGTTCTTC	CASSLSSGGNEQFF
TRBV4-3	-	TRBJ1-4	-	TGCGCCAGCAGCCAAGGGGATGAAAAACTGTTTTTT	CASSQGDEKLFF
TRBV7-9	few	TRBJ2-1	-	TGTGCCAGCAGCTCCCGGGGCAGGGGCCAATACAATGAGCAGTTCTTC	CASSSRGRGQYNEQFF
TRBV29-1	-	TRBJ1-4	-	TGCAGCGTAGTTCTCGTTGCAACTAATGAAAAACTGTTTTTT	CSVVLVATNEKLFF
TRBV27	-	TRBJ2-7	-	TGTGCCAGCAGTCCAAGACGCAGCGTCTACGAGCAGTACTTC	CASSPRRSVYEQYF
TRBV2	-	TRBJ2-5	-	TGTGCCAGCACGGGTAAATTGTTCGATGAGACCCAGTACTTC	CASTGKLFDETQYF
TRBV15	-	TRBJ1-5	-	TGTGCCACCAGCAGAGTCCCCAGGGCTGAGCAGCCCCAGCATTTT	CATSRVPRAEQPQHF
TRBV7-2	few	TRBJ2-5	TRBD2	TGTGCCAGTACTAGCGGGGGGGACCCCACTTACTTC	CASTSGGDPTYF
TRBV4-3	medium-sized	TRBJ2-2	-	TGCGCCAGCAGCCAAGACGGGGCAAACACCGGGGAGCTGTTTTTT	CASSQDGANTGELFF